This entry describes one TCR beta chain. Its target is unknown. The data originate from a study of cytotoxic CD8 clonotypes in ibrutinib-treated CLL. About the study: On average, each sample had about 250,000 productive templates and tens of thousands of productive rearrangements.

General study results and limits: Timing of sampling differed between sustained-remission and progressing patients.

The method was immunoSEQ multiplex PCR; TCRdb's version includes in-frame clones alone and lacks a portion of them. Among 80,000 to 95,000 clones listed, roughly three quarters were seen once. Germline V gene data show CDR1 as SGHAT and CDR2 as FQDESV (reference sequence). This CDR3 is 15 amino acids long. The V gene lost 5 bases and the J gene lost 0 bases, with 10 bases spanning the gap. PBMCs were cryopreserved, and roughly 2 micrograms of genomic DNA from them went into TCR beta libraries. The source of this sequence is a human donor with chronic lymphocytic leukemia. Sequenced material: PBMCs, taken after 12 months of ibrutinib treatment. This rearrangement joins TRBV11-1 to TRBJ2-2; D is tentatively TRBD1 or TRBD2 (5 bases each). The CDR3 sequence: CASSRDRPNTGELFF. Here the CDR3 DNA reads TGTGCCAGCAGCCGGGACCGCCCGAACACCGGGGAGCTGTTTTTT.